The 21 T cell receptor beta chains presented below share a single source sample, sequenced in a study of OX40 agonist ivuxolimab in advanced cancers. Preparation of the library involved the immunoSEQ multiplex PCR assay. Entries here come from immuneACCESS through TCRdb and include only in-frame sequences with V and J called. Some clones fail to appear in such tables; in the studies checked, an unresolved V gene covers under half of the shortfall, and the cause of the remainder is unknown. This sample comprises 53,000 or so clones, around 87% of them detected only once. 12% to 15% of the sample lies in the top ten. The sample in question was CD4+ or CD8+ T cells sorted from blood, obtained in a trial of the OX40 agonist ivuxolimab. These receptor sequences come from an adult with an advanced solid tumor such as melanoma, head and neck, liver or kidney cancer.

This clone was recorded once. The rearrangement links TRBV19 to TRBJ2-7; perhaps TRBD1 as D (8 bases). There are 16 residues in the CDR3. The V end was cut by 4 bases, the J end by 3 bases, with 19 bases between. Germline CDR1 and CDR2: LNHDA and SQIVND (reference sequence). CDR3 in amino acids: CASSRDSGTGGYEQYF. The CDR3 nucleotides are TGTGCCAGTAGTAGGGACAGCGGGACAGGCGGCTACGAGCAGTACTTC. The whole variable domain, filled in from reference TRBV19 and TRBJ2-7, reads DGGITQSPKYLFRKEGQNVTLSCEQNLNHDAMYWYRQDPGQGLRLIYYSQIVNDFQKGDIAEGYSVSREKKESFPLTVTSAQKNPTAFYLCASSRDSGTGGYEQYFGPGTRLTVT.

The rearrangement joins TRBV7-9 to TRBJ2-7, with D perhaps matching TRBD1 (5 bases). In germline, CDR1 is SEHNR, CDR2 FQNEAQ (reference sequence). V was cut by 5 bases and J by 2 bases, with 13 bases left in between. The CDR3 consists of 14 residues. The CDR3: CASSPRQQTYEQYF. The CDR3 nucleotides are TGTGCCAGCAGCCCCCGACAGCAAACCTACGAGCAGTACTTC.

V usage is TRBV28 and J usage is TRBJ1-1; TRBD1 matches at 7 bases. In germline, CDR1 is MDHEN, CDR2 SYDVKM. V shed 6 bases and J 7 bases; nucleotides not matched to a gene: 8. The CDR3 has 13 amino acids. The CDR3 protein is CASRGPGGREAFF. CDR3 in DNA: TGTGCCAGCAGGGGCCCAGGGGGGCGTGAAGCTTTCTTT.

This clone was observed once. The CDR3 sequence is CAIRQGDGTEAFF. The CDR3 region has the DNA TGTGCCATCAGACAGGGGGACGGGACTGAAGCTTTCTTT. The chain is built from TRBV10-3 and TRBJ1-1; the match to TRBD1 covers 8 bases. This CDR3 spans 13 amino acids. Trimming removed 6 bases from V and 5 bases from J; junction bases left unmatched: 5. Germline CDR1 reads ENHRY; CDR2 reads SYGVKD.

The chain couples TRBV9 to TRBJ2-7, with D perhaps matching TRBD2 (6 bases). This CDR3 has 15 amino acids. CDR1 is SGDLS, CDR2 YYNGEE, per germline. V was cut by 0 bases and J by 2 bases, with 12 bases left in between. In DNA, the CDR3 is TGTGCCAGCAGCGTAGCTGGAGGGAGCCCCTACGAGCAGTACTTC. Translated: CASSVAGGSPYEQYF.

The table lists this clone with a few counts. The gene calls are TRBV7-6 and TRBJ2-3, with D maybe TRBD2 (5 bases). V was cut by 5 bases and J by 2 bases, with 14 bases left in between. The CDR3 contains 15 residues. Germline assignment: CDR1 SGHVS and CDR2 FNYEAQ. The CDR3 is CASSRRATSTDTQYF. The CDR3 nucleotides read TGTGCCAGCAGCCGGCGGGCTACCTCCACAGATACGCAGTATTTT.

This rearrangement joins TRBV28 to TRBJ1-5, with 7 bases that match TRBD1. Germline V gene data show CDR1 as MDHEN and CDR2 as SYDVKM. The CDR3 is 14 amino acids. V gave up 6 bases and J gave up 1 base; unmatched junction bases: 3. The chain's CDR3 is CASRQTGSNQPQHF. The DNA for the CDR3 is TGTGCCAGCAGACAGACAGGGAGCAATCAGCCCCAGCATTTT.

The rearrangement uses TRBV9 and TRBJ2-3; 9 nucleotides match TRBD1. V lost 0 bases to trimming and J lost 0 bases; unmatched junction nucleotides: 2. The CDR3 extends over 16 amino acids. Germline V gives CDR1 SGDLS, CDR2 YYNGEE. The CDR3 spells CASSVGGTGSTDTQYF. The CDR3 nucleotides are TGTGCCAGCAGCGTAGGGGGGACAGGGAGCACAGATACGCAGTATTTT.

The J gene is TRBJ1-5, the V gene TRBV15, with 9 nucleotides matching TRBD1. Germline lookup yields CDR1 LNHNV and CDR2 YYDKDF (reference sequence). The trim removed 5 bases at V and 4 bases at J, leaving 3 bases unmatched. The length of the CDR3 is 14 residues. The CDR3 bases are TGTGCCACCAGCGGGACAGGGACTAATCAGCCCCAGCATTTT. The encoded protein is CATSGTGTNQPQHF. The complete variable domain, with remaining parts taken from reference TRBV15 and TRBJ1-5, reads DAMVIQNPRYQVTQFGKPVTLSCSQTLNHNVMYWYQQKSSQAPKLLFHYYDKDFNNEADTPDNFQSRRPNTSFCFLDIRSPGLGDTAMYLCATSGTGTNQPQHFGDGTRLSIL.

The chain links TRBV19 to TRBJ1-2; D not certain. Germline V CDR1 and CDR2: LNHDA, SQIVND (reference sequence). The V end was cut by 5 bases, the J end by 2 bases, with 15 bases between. The CDR3 consists of 15 residues. In DNA form, the CDR3 reads TGTGCCAGTAGTCCGCGGCGGGTGTCCAACTATGGCTACACCTTC. It is translated as CASSPRRVSNYGYTF.

The genes are TRBV7-8 and TRBJ1-3; TRBD1 is a possible D gene (5 bases). The CDR3 has 16 residues. The germline V gene encodes CDR1 SGHVS and CDR2 FQNEAQ. The germline V and J ends were trimmed by 5 bases and 0 bases, with 14 bases remaining between them. CDR3 bases: TGTGCCAGCAGCCCTACCGGGACCCACTCTGGAAACACCATATATTTT. The encoded protein is CASSPTGTHSGNTIYF. The full variable domain, in which reference TRBV7-8 and TRBJ1-3 provide the parts outside the CDR3, is GAGVSQSPRYKVAKRGQDVALRCDPISGHVSLFWYQQALGQGPEFLTYFQNEAQLDKSGLPSDRFFAERPEGSVSTLKIQRTQQEDSAVYLCASSPTGTHSGNTIYFGEGSWLTVV.

The V call is TRBV6-1, the J call TRBJ1-4, with a possible D match to TRBD1 (6 bases). Germline V gives CDR1 MNHNS, CDR2 SASEGT. The CDR3 is 14 amino acids. V was trimmed by 6 bases and J by 8 bases, leaving 16 bases between them. CDR3 sequence: CASRVGAPGEKLFF. The DNA for the CDR3 is TGTGCCAGCAGAGTGGGGGCCCCGGGGGAAAAACTGTTTTTT.

This clone is labeled hyperexpanded. V gene TRBV30 combines with J gene TRBJ1-1; no clear D. The germline gives CDR1 GTSNPN, CDR2 SVGIG (reference sequence). The CDR3 is 13 residues long. The V and J ends lost 2 bases and 1 base respectively, with 8 bases between them. The CDR3 coding sequence is TGTGCCTGGAGTCGCCCCCCGAACACTGAAGCTTTCTTT. It specifies CAWSRPPNTEAFF.

The J gene is TRBJ1-5, the V gene TRBV7-9, with D possibly matching TRBD1 (6 bases). Per the germline V gene, CDR1 is SEHNR and CDR2 is FQNEAQ (reference sequence). The length of the CDR3 is 18 residues. Between the trimmed V and J ends, which lost 4 bases and 2 bases, there was a span of 21 bases. CDR3: CASSSNPQGFGGNQPQHF. The DNA of the CDR3 is TGTGCCAGCAGCTCCAATCCACAGGGATTTGGGGGCAATCAGCCCCAGCATTTT.

For the CDR3, the DNA is TGTGCCAGCAGGACGGAAAGGACAGCGGCCGAGCAGTACTTC. It is translated as CASRTERTAAEQYF. V gene TRBV2 combines with J gene TRBJ2-7, with D possibly matching TRBD1 (6 bases). CDR1 is SNHLY, CDR2 FYNNEI, per germline. Trimming took off 6 bases at V and 6 bases at J, with 18 bases between the two ends. The CDR3 loop spans 14 amino acids. Together with reference TRBV2 and TRBJ2-7, the CDR3 gives the full variable domain: EPEVTQTPSHQVTQMGQEVILRCVPISNHLYFYWYRQILGQKVEFLVSFYNNEISEKSEIFDDQFSVERPDGSNFTLKIRSTKLEDSAMYFCASRTERTAAEQYFGPGTRLTVT.

The chain joins TRBV4-2 to TRBJ2-3, with D perhaps TRBD2 (5 bases). Germline-derived CDR1 and CDR2 are LGHNA and YNFKEQ. The CDR3 contains 15 residues. The germline V and J ends were trimmed by 2 bases and 4 bases, with 13 bases remaining between them. The CDR3 region is CASSQPRGVADTQYF. In DNA, the CDR3 is TGTGCCAGCAGCCAACCTCGGGGAGTGGCAGATACGCAGTATTTT.

The gene calls are TRBV28 and TRBJ2-2, with TRBD2 as a possible D gene (5 bases). This CDR3 is 14 amino acids long. V was cut by 8 bases and J by 4 bases, with 14 bases left in between. Germline V gives CDR1 MDHEN, CDR2 SYDVKM. CDR3 region: CASLNPSSTGELFF. The CDR3 DNA reads as TGTGCCAGCCTGAACCCTAGCAGCACCGGGGAGCTGTTTTTT.

This clone was detected once. The chain couples TRBV28 to TRBJ1-2; D unresolved. V was shortened by 1 base and J by 8 bases, with 8 bases between the two germline ends. The CDR3 contains 12 residues. In germline, CDR1 is MDHEN, CDR2 SYDVKM. In DNA, the CDR3 is TGTGCCAGCAGTTTATACAAATTGGGCTACACCTTC. Translated, it gives CASSLYKLGYTF.

The gene calls are TRBV9 and TRBJ2-2; TRBD2 matches at 13 bases. Germline V gives CDR1 SGDLS, CDR2 YYNGEE. V gave up 2 bases and J gave up 5 bases; unmatched junction bases: 9. The CDR3 has 18 amino acids. In DNA form, the CDR3 reads TGTGCCAGCAGCGTGAATTACCGGACTAGCGGGAGTACCGGGGAGCTGTTTTTT. Its translation is CASSVNYRTSGSTGELFF.

The V gene is TRBV28, the J gene TRBJ2-1, with 9 bases aligning to TRBD2. This CDR3 has 12 residues. J lost 9 bases, V lost 6 bases, and 3 bases had no gene match. The germline V gene has CDR1 MDHEN and CDR2 SYDVKM. In DNA form, the CDR3 reads TGTGCCAGCAGGAAGACTAGCGGTGAGCAGTTCTTC. Residues: CASRKTSGEQFF.

The CDR3 nucleotides read TGTGCCAGCAGGGCTAGCGGGAGGGCCAACGAGCAGTACTTC. Its protein is CASRASGRANEQYF. This rearrangement joins TRBV2 to TRBJ2-7; 12 positions match TRBD2. Germline trimming cut 6 bases from V and 5 bases from J; bases unmatched to any gene: 5. The V gene's germline CDR1 is SNHLY and CDR2 FYNNEI. This CDR3 is 14 amino acids long.